This is a list of T cell receptor beta chains from one sample in a study of CD8 T cells in ankylosing spondylitis. TCRdb passed the 5' RACE reads through MiXCR, listing each CDR3 protein once. The sample has around 330,000 distinct CDR3 sequences; under 14% are singletons. The sequenced material came from blood, either unsorted or a sorted T cell fraction (not recorded which). These TCRs come from a female donor with ankylosing spondylitis or in good health (not recorded which). CDR3s include the opening cysteine and the closing phenylalanine or tryptophan. A D gene is named only where the DNA matches it firmly. Rows may omit the clone size; those that give it use once, few, many or a size class.

d_call j_call clone_size v_call cdr3_aa cdr3_nt
NA TRBJ2-5 many TRBV20-1 CSARDLRGRSPFNF TGCAGTGCTAGAGATCTTAGGGGCAGGTCCCCTTTTAATTTC
NA TRBJ2-3 many TRBV20-1 CSAQWGLAQYF TGCAGTGCCCAGTGGGGGCTGGCGCAGTATTTT
NA TRBJ1-5 NA TRBV10-3 CAISEAFQPQHF TGTGCCATCAGTGAGGCGTTTCAGCCCCAGCATTTT
NA TRBJ1-2 few TRBV20-1 CSAHPVNTGKDGYTF TGCAGTGCTCACCCCGTTAATACAGGGAAGGATGGCTACACCTTC
NA TRBJ2-1 many TRBV5-1 CASSLGMLLGDSYNEQFF TGCGCCAGCAGCCTAGGGATGTTGTTAGGAGACTCCTACAATGAGCAGTTCTTC
NA TRBJ2-1 many TRBV20-1 CSARDSPPRRMEQFF TGCAGTGCTAGAGATTCCCCCCCCCGTCGGATGGAGCAGTTCTTC
NA TRBJ2-1 many TRBV6-5 CASSYGAGTLTYNEQFF TGTGCCAGCAGTTACGGGGCGGGCACCCTTACCTACAATGAGCAGTTCTTC
TRBD1 TRBJ1-5 many TRBV5-8 CASSDLGGYQPQHF TGTGCCAGCAGCGACCTAGGGGGCTATCAGCCCCAGCATTTT
NA TRBJ2-7 many TRBV12-3/TRBV12-4 CASSLQGFSSEQYF TGTGCCAGCAGTTTACAAGGGTTCTCATCCGAGCAGTACTTC
NA TRBJ2-3 NA TRBV30 CAWSVMRGNTQYF TGTGCCTGGAGTGTGATGCGGGGAAATACGCAGTATTTT
NA TRBJ2-1 many TRBV5-1 CASSYRESSYNEQFF TGCGCCAGCAGCTACCGGGAGAGCTCCTACAATGAGCAGTTCTTC
TRBD1 TRBJ2-7 once TRBV6-8 CARSTDRAGEQYF TGTGCCAGGTCCACGGACAGGGCTGGGGAGCAGTACTTC
NA TRBJ2-2 few TRBV7-9 CASARTNTGELFF TGTGCCTCCGCGAGGACGAACACCGGGGAGCTGTTTTTT
TRBD1 TRBJ2-3 few TRBV4-1 CASSQVLDRVLLKDTQYF TGCGCCAGCAGCCAAGTTCTGGACAGGGTATTGTTGAAAGATACGCAGTATTTT
NA TRBJ2-2 many TRBV5-1 CASSKDGPSNGELFF TGCGCCAGCAGTAAGGACGGCCCCTCGAACGGGGAGCTGTTTTTT
NA TRBJ2-1 NA TRBV27 CASSLSAGGSYNEQFF TGTGCCAGCAGTTTATCCGCCGGGGGCTCCTACAATGAGCAGTTCTTC
TRBD2 TRBJ2-1 few TRBV10-3 CAISVAGVGYNEQFF TGTGCCATCAGTGTAGCGGGAGTCGGATACAATGAGCAGTTCTTC
NA TRBJ2-2 many TRBV7-2 CASSFTGPGELFF TGTGCCAGCAGCTTTACGGGGCCCGGGGAGCTGTTTTTT
NA TRBJ1-1 many TRBV20-1 CSASAWTANTEAFF TGCAGTGCTAGTGCCTGGACAGCGAACACTGAAGCTTTCTTT
NA TRBJ2-3 many TRBV20-1 CSAGPGVTDTQYF TGCAGTGCTGGGCCTGGGGTGACAGATACGCAGTATTTT
TRBD1 TRBJ1-6 many TRBV7-8 CASSLGQGWAPLHF TGTGCCAGCAGCTTAGGACAGGGTTGGGCACCCCTCCACTTT
NA TRBJ1-2 NA TRBV28 CASSFREYGYTF TGTGCCAGCAGTTTCAGGGAATATGGCTACACCTTC
NA TRBJ2-7 many TRBV28 CASKPPADGHEQYF TGTGCCTCTAAACCTCCTGCGGACGGGCACGAGCAGTACTTC
TRBD1 TRBJ1-1 many TRBV6-2/TRBV6-3 CASSLTTGGTEAFF TGTGCCAGCAGCCTAACTACAGGGGGCACTGAAGCTTTCTTT
TRBD2 TRBJ2-5 few TRBV5-1 CASSRTSAQETQYF TGCGCCAGCAGCAGGACTAGCGCCCAAGAGACCCAGTACTTC
TRBD2 TRBJ2-7 many TRBV5-5 CASSSLSGERLKQYF TGTGCCAGCAGCTCCCTCAGCGGGGAAAGACTCAAGCAGTACTTC
NA TRBJ2-1 NA TRBV25-1 CASSEKGVSNDEQFF TGTGCCAGCAGTGAAAAAGGGGTTAGCAACGATGAGCAGTTCTTC
TRBD1 TRBJ1-3 many TRBV28 CASRVDRGAGNTIYF TGTGCCAGCAGAGTGGACAGGGGGGCTGGAAACACCATATATTTT
NA TRBJ2-3 many TRBV5-8 CASSLGRTNTDTQYF TGTGCCAGCAGCTTGGGCAGGACTAACACAGATACGCAGTATTTT
NA TRBJ2-1 many TRBV28 CASSSVEQFF TGTGCCAGCAGTTCGGTCGAGCAGTTCTTC
NA TRBJ1-5 few TRBV7-9 CASSLPIIGGRNQPQHF TGTGCCAGCAGCTTGCCTATAATTGGGGGGCGGAACCAGCCCCAGCATTTT
TRBD1 TRBJ2-7 many TRBV20-1 CSAVRQGTYEQYF TGCAGTGCTGTTCGACAGGGAACCTACGAGCAGTACTTC
NA TRBJ1-5 few TRBV3-1 CASSQGAVSPGNQPQHF TGTGCCAGCAGCCAAGGGGCCGTCAGTCCAGGCAATCAGCCCCAGCATTTT
NA TRBJ1-1 many TRBV12-3/TRBV12-4 CASSNRERTEAFF TGTGCCAGCAGCAACAGGGAGCGCACTGAAGCTTTCTTT